Each of the 22 T cell receptor beta chains below was sequenced from the same sample in a study of OX40 agonist ivuxolimab in advanced cancers. TCRdb's copy holds only in-frame clones and misses some; the assay was immunoSEQ multiplex PCR. The data hold over 35,000 clones, with around 92% observed a single time. The sequenced sample was CD4+ or CD8+ T cells sorted from blood, obtained in a trial of the OX40 agonist ivuxolimab. The receptors come from an adult with an advanced solid tumor such as melanoma, head and neck, liver or kidney cancer.

V is TRBV6-6 and J is TRBJ2-5; D gene ambiguous. V gave up 5 bases and J gave up 2 bases, with 18 bases separating them. From germline, CDR1 is MNHNY and CDR2 SVGAGI (reference sequence). This CDR3 is built from 16 residues. The CDR3 spells CASSPEFGLEQETQYF. The CDR3 DNA follows: TGTGCCAGCAGTCCCGAGTTCGGGTTAGAGCAAGAGACCCAGTACTTC.

The V and J genes are TRBV5-1 and TRBJ1-6; 9 positions match TRBD1. The CDR3 totals 14 residues. The junction had 2 bases not matched to a gene; V was cut back by 3 bases and J by 7 bases. Germline lookup yields CDR1 SGHRS and CDR2 YFSETQ. The CDR3 DNA is TGCGCCAGCAGCTCGGACAGGGGCAATTCACCCCTCCACTTT. Its translation: CASSSDRGNSPLHF.

This chain links TRBV2 with TRBJ1-5; TRBD1 aligns across 9 bases. Trimming removed 5 bases from V and 6 bases from J; junction bases left unmatched: 8. This CDR3 is built from 15 residues. Per the germline V gene, CDR1 is SNHLY and CDR2 is FYNNEI. CDR3 residues: CASSYTGTGSQPQHF. For the CDR3, the DNA is TGTGCCAGCAGTTATACCGGGACAGGGAGTCAGCCCCAGCATTTT.

This chain joins TRBV19 and TRBJ2-1; 7 nucleotides agree with TRBD1. Trimming at V came to 4 bases and at J to 9 bases, leaving 6 bases not matched to a gene. This CDR3 contains 13 residues. Germline V gives CDR1 LNHDA, CDR2 SQIVND (reference sequence). DNA for the CDR3: TGTGCCAGTAGTAAAGACAGGGAATTTGAGCAGTTCTTC. Protein product: CASSKDREFEQFF. Using reference TRBV19 and TRBJ2-1 for the parts outside the CDR3, the full variable domain is DGGITQSPKYLFRKEGQNVTLSCEQNLNHDAMYWYRQDPGQGLRLIYYSQIVNDFQKGDIAEGYSVSREKKESFPLTVTSAQKNPTAFYLCASSKDREFEQFFGPGTRLTVL.

This chain joins TRBV4-3 and TRBJ2-3, with unresolved D. In germline, CDR1 is LGHNA, CDR2 YSLEER. Trimming cost V 4 bases and J 0 bases, with 5 bases left between them. The length of the CDR3 is 13 residues. The CDR3: CASSLLSTDTQYF. CDR3 nucleotides: TGCGCCAGCAGCCTTTTGAGCACAGATACGCAGTATTTT.

The sample holds one count of this clone. The chain has TRBV7-9 and TRBJ2-3, with a tentative D call TRBD2 (5 bases). The CDR3 runs 11 residues. Germline V CDR1 and CDR2: SEHNR, FQNEAQ (reference sequence). Trimming left V 5 bases short and J 6 bases short, with 6 bases between. CDR3 in DNA: TGTGCCAGCAGCCGGAGGGATACGCAGTATTTT. This codes for CASSRRDTQYF.

This sequence joins TRBV5-1 and TRBJ1-5; a possible D gene is TRBD1 (5 bases). This CDR3 is 14 amino acids long. Germline values: CDR1 SGHRS, CDR2 YFSETQ. Trimming removed 4 bases at V and 4 bases at J, with 12 bases between. The CDR3: CASSVGTDNQPQHF. The CDR3 DNA sequence: TGCGCCAGCAGCGTCGGGACCGATAATCAGCCCCAGCATTTT.

The V and J genes are TRBV5-4 and TRBJ2-5, with D perhaps assigned TRBD1 or TRBD2 (5 bases each). V was pared by 6 bases and J by 11 bases, with 17 bases between. This CDR3 contains 12 residues. Per germline, CDR1 SGHNT and CDR2 YYREEE (reference sequence). The CDR3 spells CASNSLRGEQYF. The CDR3 DNA reads as TGTGCCAGCAACTCTTTAAGGGGAGAGCAGTACTTC.

The chain is built from TRBV5-5 and TRBJ2-5, with 7 bases fitting TRBD1. The germline V gene has CDR1 SGHKS and CDR2 YYEKEE (reference sequence). Trimming took 1 base from V and 4 from J; bases not matched to a gene: 10. The CDR3 is 16 amino acids. CDR3 sequence (DNA): TGTGCCAGCAGCTTGTACGTGTCCGCAGGGGGAGAGACCCAGTACTTC. As protein: CASSLYVSAGGETQYF.

Worth noting for this clone: At one end, the junction sequence differs from germline, possibly due to a read error. The V call is TRBV10-2, the J call TRBJ2-7, with a weak D call TRBD2 (6 bases). The CDR3 contains 15 residues. Germline CDR1 reads WSHSY; CDR2 reads SAAADI. CDR3 amino acids: CASSGGLTDAYEQYF. CDR3 sequence (DNA): TGCGCCAGCAGCGGGGGTCTGACCGATGCCTATGAGCAGTACTTC.

The V gene is TRBV7-8, the J gene TRBJ2-5, with a possible D match to TRBD2 (7 bases). Germline CDR1 is SGHVS and CDR2 is FQNEAQ. V shed 3 bases and J shed 5 bases, with 13 bases lying between them. The CDR3 is 14 amino acids. CDR3 sequence reads: CASSFWGGRETQYF. DNA of the CDR3: TGTGCCAGCAGCTTTTGGGGGGGCCGGGAGACCCAGTACTTC.

The chain has TRBV27 and TRBJ2-7, with TRBD2 matching over 7 bases. The junction had 8 bases not matched to a gene; V was cut back by 2 bases and J by 4 bases. CDR1 and CDR2 (germline): MNHEY, SMNVEV (reference sequence). There are 15 residues in the CDR3. CDR3 residues: CASSLHSGVLYEQYF. CDR3 coding DNA: TGTGCCAGCAGTTTACACAGCGGGGTTCTTTACGAGCAGTACTTC.

The CDR3: CASNPGLRTDTQYF. DNA of the CDR3: TGTGCCAGCAATCCGGGACTTCGCACAGATACGCAGTATTTT. V is TRBV2 and J is TRBJ2-3; tentatively, D is TRBD2 (6 bases). From germline, CDR1 is SNHLY and CDR2 FYNNEI. V gave up 7 bases and J gave up 1 base, with 12 bases separating them. The CDR3 sequence is 14 residues long.

This clone was picked up one time. The rearrangement links TRBV6-1 to TRBJ2-1; the D gene could be TRBD1 or TRBD2 (6 bases each). The CDR3 consists of 15 residues. From germline, CDR1 is MNHNS and CDR2 SASEGT. V was shortened by 2 bases and J by 10 bases, with 18 bases between the two germline ends. DNA for the CDR3: TGTGCCAGCAGTGAAAGTGGGTCGGGGGCCGGCGAGCAGTTCTTC. Its translation: CASSESGSGAGEQFF.

For this clone: An end of the junction does not agree with germline; a read error may underlie this. J is TRBJ2-2 and V is TRBV7-7; possibly TRBD2 for D (6 bases). This CDR3 is 17 amino acids long. Germline V lookup: CDR1 SSHAT, CDR2 FNYEAQ (reference sequence). CDR3 protein: CASSHSGGGVNTGELFF. The CDR3 DNA reads as TGTGCTAGCAGCCACAGCGGTGGCGGGGTGAACACCGGGGAGCTGTTTTTT.

The chain has TRBV6-1 and TRBJ1-4; D is undetermined. Trimming shortened V by 2 bases and J by 0 bases, and 10 bases separated the two germline ends. This CDR3 has 16 amino acids. The germline V gene has CDR1 MNHNS and CDR2 SASEGT. CDR3 amino acids: CASSERVFTTNEKLFF. Here the CDR3 DNA reads TGTGCCAGCAGTGAAAGGGTATTCACAACTAATGAAAAACTGTTTTTT.

The chain combines TRBV7-8 with TRBJ1-1, with TRBD1 identical over 8 bases. Trimming at V came to 6 bases and at J to 4 bases, leaving 25 bases not matched to a gene. CDR1 is SGHVS, CDR2 FQNEAQ, per germline. CDR3 length equals 20 residues. CDR3 amino acids: CASSYTGTGFSDTEVTEAFF. The CDR3 DNA reads TGTGCCAGCAGTTACACCGGGACAGGTTTTAGCGATACCGAGGTCACTGAAGCTTTCTTT.

This clone was counted once. The J gene is TRBJ1-2, the V gene TRBV29-1; the D gene is possibly TRBD1 (6 bases). With 3 bases removed from V and 7 bases from J, the gap between germline ends came to 15 bases. Germline CDR1 and CDR2: SQVTM and ANQGSEA. The CDR3 runs 13 residues. In DNA form, the CDR3 reads TGCAGCGTTGATAGCAGGGGAGGGGCTGGCTACACCTTC. It translates to CSVDSRGGAGYTF.

The chain employs TRBV11-3 and TRBJ2-1; a possible D gene is TRBD2 (7 bases). V lost 5 bases, J lost 6 bases, and 14 bases lay in between. Germline assignment: CDR1 SGHNT and CDR2 YENEEA. The CDR3 spans 14 residues. The CDR3 sequence: CASSPLRGGNEQFF. DNA for the CDR3: TGTGCCAGCAGCCCCCTTAGGGGGGGCAATGAGCAGTTCTTC.

This rearrangement joins TRBV7-2 to TRBJ1-3; no definite D call. Germline CDR1 and CDR2: SGHTA and FQGNSA. This CDR3 spans 12 amino acids. V lost 1 base, J lost 3 bases, and 1 base lay in between. The CDR3 sequence is CASSLDGNTIYF. The DNA of the CDR3 is TGTGCCAGCAGCTTAGATGGAAACACCATATATTTT.

This chain uses TRBV7-2 with TRBJ2-3; D ambiguous. Trimming cost V 4 bases and J 1 base, with 6 bases left between them. Germline CDR1 and CDR2: SGHTA and FQGNSA. CDR3 size: 13 residues. The CDR3 bases are TGTGCCAGCAGCTCCTTCCGCACAGATACGCAGTATTTT. Its protein product is CASSSFRTDTQYF.

V usage is TRBV7-3 and J usage is TRBJ1-1; unclear D gene. Trimming removed 0 bases at V and 4 bases at J, with 15 bases between. Germline V gene data show CDR1 as SGHTA and CDR2 as FQGTGA. This CDR3 spans 16 amino acids. This chain's CDR3 is CASSLTMTDGVTEAFF. In DNA form, the CDR3 reads TGTGCCAGCAGCTTAACTATGACGGATGGGGTCACTGAAGCTTTCTTT.